This TCR beta chain was profiled in a study of spatial heterogeneity in lung cancer (dated by TCRdb to about 2019). Some background on the complete study: Donors were around 71 patients with early-stage, untreated non-small cell lung cancer from the lung TRACERx cohort. Nonsynonymous mutation counts, determined by whole-exome sequencing of tumor tissue, were related to features of the TCR repertoire. Follow-up PBMC samples were sequenced whenever available, with a median time to follow-up of around two years after resection. Both alpha and beta chains were TCR-sequenced in samples taken at surgery, namely 220 tumor regions, under 80 matched nontumor lung samples and 55 to 60 PBMC samples. More beta-chain than alpha-chain transcripts were consistently detected, likely reflecting higher beta-chain transcript abundance. In non-small cell lung cancer, the study quantitatively compared TCR alpha and beta repertoires across several tumor regions, matched nontumor lung, and blood. In the raw uncorrected reads, each unique combination of TCR and UMI appeared on average more than ten times. What the work shows at the level of the full study, not this receptor alone: Additional single-cell paired TCR alpha and beta sequencing was considered necessary to confirm, at a functional level, the hypothesis that regional TCRs recognize regional mutations. Ubiquitous expanded tumor TCRs showed up in blood more often at tumor resection than at routine follow-up. Only approximately 15 patients were included in the comparisons of baseline and follow-up blood repertoires.

This clonotype has a handful of counts. The antigen this receptor binds is unknown. No much larger clone exists at a distance of one base, and base qualities are not known. To prepare the library, 5' RACE was applied. The instrument given in TCRdb is NextSeq 500. In the TCR library protocol, a unique molecular identifier was attached to each TCR cDNA molecule so that PCR and sequencing errors could be corrected. The authors' analysis ran thus. Decombinator tools were used for TCR identification, UMI-based error correction and CDR3 extraction. Expanded TCRs were defined as those above a frequency of 2 per 1,000, corresponding to the top 1% of the tumor frequency distribution. Renyi diversity was calculated using the R vegan package after each repertoire was subsampled 100 times to 5,000 TCRs. CDR3 similarity networks were built from amino acid triplet string-kernel similarity, with CDR3s being connected when pairwise similarity was above 0.82. Using fastp trimming at Q25 and MiXCR clonotype assembly, TCRdb reanalyzed the public sequencing data and kept in-frame beta chains. Each CDR3 protein appears once, grouped with its most common genes and DNA. Clone size and V and J calls follow TCRdb, not the original study. This sample is represented by some 54,000 distinct CDR3 sequences; around 6.7% of them were singletons. 35% of the sample belongs to the ten largest clones.

CDR1 LGHDT and CDR2 YNNKEL were looked up in the germline V gene (reference sequence). V is clipped by 1 base and J by 0 bases, and the sequence between their germline boundaries is 10 bases long. Reading from cysteine to phenylalanine, the CDR3 counts 17 amino acids. Only the CDR3 region is kept as DNA, spanning 51 bases read in frame from base 1. Read against the paper, the sample's time point label means: blood at routine non-recurrence follow-up after resection. For TCR sequencing, whole RNA was extracted from tumor and nontumor lung tissue, or from cryopreserved PBMC samples, and no cell sorting was done. A patient was chosen for TCR sequencing only when enough RNA was available from at least two tumor regions.

The sequence was obtained from a female donor with early-stage non-small cell lung cancer. The specimen comprised PBMCs, sampled at follow-up. The V and J segments used are TRBV3-1 and TRBJ1-6; no D segment can be confidently identified. This receptor carries the CDR3 CASSQVASFSYNSPLHF. The DNA reads TGTGCCAGCAGCCAAGTTGCGTCCTTCTCCTATAATTCACCCCTCCACTTT.